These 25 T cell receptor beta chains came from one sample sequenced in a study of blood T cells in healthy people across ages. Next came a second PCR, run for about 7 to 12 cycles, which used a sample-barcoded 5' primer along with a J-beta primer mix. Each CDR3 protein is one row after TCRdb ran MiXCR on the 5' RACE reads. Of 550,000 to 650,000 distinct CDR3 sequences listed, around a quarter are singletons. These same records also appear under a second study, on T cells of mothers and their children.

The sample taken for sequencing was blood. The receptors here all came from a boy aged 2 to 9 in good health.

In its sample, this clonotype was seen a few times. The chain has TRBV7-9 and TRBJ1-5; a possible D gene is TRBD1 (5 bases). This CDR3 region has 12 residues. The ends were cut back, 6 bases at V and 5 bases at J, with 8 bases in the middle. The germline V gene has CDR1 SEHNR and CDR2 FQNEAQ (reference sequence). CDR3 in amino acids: CASSEGYQPQHF. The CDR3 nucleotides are TGTGCCAGCAGTGAGGGGTATCAGCCCCAGCATTTT.

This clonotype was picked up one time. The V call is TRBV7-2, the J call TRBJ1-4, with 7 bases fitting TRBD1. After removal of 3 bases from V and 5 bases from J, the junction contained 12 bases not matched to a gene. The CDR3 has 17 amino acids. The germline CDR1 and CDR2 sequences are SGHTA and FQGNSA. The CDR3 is CASSFAPGQRTNEKLFF. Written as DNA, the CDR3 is TGTGCCAGCAGCTTTGCGCCGGGACAGCGAACGAATGAAAAACTGTTTTTT.

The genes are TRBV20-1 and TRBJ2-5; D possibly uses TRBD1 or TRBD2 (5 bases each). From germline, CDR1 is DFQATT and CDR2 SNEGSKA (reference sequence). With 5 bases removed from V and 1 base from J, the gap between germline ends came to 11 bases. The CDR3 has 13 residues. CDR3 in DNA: TGCAGTGCTCACCGGGACGTCCAAGAGACCCAGTACTTC. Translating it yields CSAHRDVQETQYF.

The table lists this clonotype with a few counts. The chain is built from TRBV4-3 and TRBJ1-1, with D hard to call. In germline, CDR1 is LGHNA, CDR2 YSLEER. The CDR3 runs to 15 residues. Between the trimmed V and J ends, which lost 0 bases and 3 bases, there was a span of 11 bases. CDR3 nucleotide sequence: TGCGCCAGCAGCCAAGATCCCAATCGGGACACTGAAGCTTTCTTT. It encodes CASSQDPNRDTEAFF.

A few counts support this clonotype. The CDR3 loop reads CASSIRERVGPTEAFF. The CDR3 DNA follows: TGTGCCAGTAGTATCAGGGAGAGGGTGGGACCCACTGAAGCTTTCTTT. The J gene is TRBJ1-1, the V gene TRBV19, with a weak D call TRBD1 (5 bases). Trimming left V 3 bases short and J 4 bases short, with 18 bases between. This CDR3 is built from 16 residues. Germline assignment: CDR1 LNHDA and CDR2 SQIVND (reference sequence).

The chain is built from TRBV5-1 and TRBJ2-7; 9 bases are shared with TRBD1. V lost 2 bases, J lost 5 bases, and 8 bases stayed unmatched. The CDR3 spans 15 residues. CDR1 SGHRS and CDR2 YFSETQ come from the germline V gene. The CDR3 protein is CASSFPGQGINEQYF. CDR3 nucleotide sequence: TGCGCCAGCAGCTTCCCGGGACAGGGTATCAACGAGCAGTACTTC.

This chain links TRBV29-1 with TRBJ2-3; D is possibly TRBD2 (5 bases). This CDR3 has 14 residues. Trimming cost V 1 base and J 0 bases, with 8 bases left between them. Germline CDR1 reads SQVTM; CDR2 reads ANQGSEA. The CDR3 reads CSVEAGDSTDTQYF. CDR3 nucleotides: TGCAGCGTTGAAGCCGGGGATAGCACAGATACGCAGTATTTT.

The CDR3 sequence is CSVAGRVNTEAFF. CDR3 nucleotide sequence: TGCAGCGTTGCGGGCCGTGTGAACACTGAAGCTTTCTTT. The chain joins TRBV29-1 to TRBJ1-1; no firm D call. Germline values: CDR1 SQVTM, CDR2 ANQGSEA. The CDR3 totals 13 residues. V was shortened by 4 bases and J by 0 bases, with 9 bases between the two germline ends.

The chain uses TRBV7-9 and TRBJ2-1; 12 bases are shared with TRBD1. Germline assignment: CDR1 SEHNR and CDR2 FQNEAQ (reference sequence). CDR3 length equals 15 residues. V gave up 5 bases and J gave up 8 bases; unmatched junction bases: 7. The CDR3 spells CASSLDGTGGDEQFF. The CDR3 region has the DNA TGTGCCAGCAGCCTCGACGGGACAGGGGGCGATGAGCAGTTCTTC.

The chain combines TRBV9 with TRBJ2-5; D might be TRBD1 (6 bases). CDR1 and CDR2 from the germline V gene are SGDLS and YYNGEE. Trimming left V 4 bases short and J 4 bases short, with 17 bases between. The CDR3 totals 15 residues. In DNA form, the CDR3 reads TGTGCCAGCAGCATTGACTGGGGGCAGCGAGAGACCCAGTACTTC. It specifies CASSIDWGQRETQYF.

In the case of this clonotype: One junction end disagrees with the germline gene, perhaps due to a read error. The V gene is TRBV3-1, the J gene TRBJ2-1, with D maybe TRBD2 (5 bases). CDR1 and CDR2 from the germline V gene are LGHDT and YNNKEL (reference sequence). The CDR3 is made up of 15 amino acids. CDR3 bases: TGTGCCAGCAGCCGTGGACTGGCCTCCTCCAATGAGCAGTTCTTC. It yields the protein CASSRGLASSNEQFF.

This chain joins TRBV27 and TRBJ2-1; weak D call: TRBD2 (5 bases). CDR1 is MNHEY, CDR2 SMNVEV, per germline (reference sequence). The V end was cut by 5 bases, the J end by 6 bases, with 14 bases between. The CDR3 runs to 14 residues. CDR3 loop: CASSTRLGANEQFF. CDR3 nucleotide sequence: TGTGCCAGCAGTACTAGGCTGGGAGCCAATGAGCAGTTCTTC.

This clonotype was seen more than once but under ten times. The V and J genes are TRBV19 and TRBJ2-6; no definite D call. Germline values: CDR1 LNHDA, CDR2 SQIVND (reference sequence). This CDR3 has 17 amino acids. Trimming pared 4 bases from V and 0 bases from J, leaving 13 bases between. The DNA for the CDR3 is TGTGCCAGTAGTAACCTCCAGGTGTACTCTGGGGCCAACGTCCTGACTTTC. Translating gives CASSNLQVYSGANVLTF.

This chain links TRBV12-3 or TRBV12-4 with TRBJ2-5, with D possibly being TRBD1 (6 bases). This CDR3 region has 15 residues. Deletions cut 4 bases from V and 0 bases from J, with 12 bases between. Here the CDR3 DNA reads TGTGCCAGCAGTTCAGCTGGACAGTACCAAGAGACCCAGTACTTC. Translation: CASSSAGQYQETQYF.

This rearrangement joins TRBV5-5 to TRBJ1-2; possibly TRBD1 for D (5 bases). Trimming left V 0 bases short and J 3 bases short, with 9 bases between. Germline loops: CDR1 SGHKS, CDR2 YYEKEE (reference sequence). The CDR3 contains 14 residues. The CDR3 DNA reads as TGTGCCAGCAGCTTGGAAGGGGTTCACTATGGCTACACCTTC. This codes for CASSLEGVHYGYTF.

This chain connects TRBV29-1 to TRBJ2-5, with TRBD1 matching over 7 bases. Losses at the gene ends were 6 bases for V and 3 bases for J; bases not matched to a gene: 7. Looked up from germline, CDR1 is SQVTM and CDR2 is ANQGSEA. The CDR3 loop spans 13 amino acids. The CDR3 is CSVDAGTEETQYF. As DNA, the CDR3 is TGCAGCGTCGACGCCGGGACAGAAGAGACCCAGTACTTC.

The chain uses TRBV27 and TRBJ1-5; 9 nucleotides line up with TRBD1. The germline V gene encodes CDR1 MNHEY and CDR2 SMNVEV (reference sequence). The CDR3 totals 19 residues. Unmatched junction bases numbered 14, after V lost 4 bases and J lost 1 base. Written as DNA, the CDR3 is TGTGCCAGCAGTTCCAAGGACAGGGGCCCGACGAACAGCAATCAGCCCCAGCATTTT. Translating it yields CASSSKDRGPTNSNQPQHF.

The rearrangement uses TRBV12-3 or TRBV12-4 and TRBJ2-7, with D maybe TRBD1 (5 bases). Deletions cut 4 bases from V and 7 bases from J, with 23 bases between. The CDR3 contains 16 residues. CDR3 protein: CASSSLTLSGIGEQYF. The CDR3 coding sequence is TGTGCCAGCAGTTCCCTAACCCTATCAGGGATAGGGGAGCAGTACTTC.

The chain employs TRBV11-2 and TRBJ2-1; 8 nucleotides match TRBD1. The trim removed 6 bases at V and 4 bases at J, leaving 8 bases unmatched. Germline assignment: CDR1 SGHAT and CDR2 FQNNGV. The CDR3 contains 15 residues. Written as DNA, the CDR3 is TGTGCCAGCAGTCACCGACAGGGGAGGTACAATGAGCAGTTCTTC. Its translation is CASSHRQGRYNEQFF.

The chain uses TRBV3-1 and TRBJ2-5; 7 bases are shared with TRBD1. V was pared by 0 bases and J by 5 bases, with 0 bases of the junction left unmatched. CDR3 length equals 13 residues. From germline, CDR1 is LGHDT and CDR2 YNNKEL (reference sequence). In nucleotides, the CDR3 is TGTGCCAGCAGCCAAGAACAGGGGGAGACCCAGTACTTC. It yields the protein CASSQEQGETQYF.

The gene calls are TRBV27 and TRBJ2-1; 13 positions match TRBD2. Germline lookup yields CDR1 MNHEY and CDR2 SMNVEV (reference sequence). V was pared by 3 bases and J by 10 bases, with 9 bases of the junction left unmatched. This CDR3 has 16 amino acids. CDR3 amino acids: CASSFVGLAGEREQFF. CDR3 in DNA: TGTGCCAGCAGTTTCGTAGGACTAGCGGGAGAGCGAGAGCAGTTCTTC.

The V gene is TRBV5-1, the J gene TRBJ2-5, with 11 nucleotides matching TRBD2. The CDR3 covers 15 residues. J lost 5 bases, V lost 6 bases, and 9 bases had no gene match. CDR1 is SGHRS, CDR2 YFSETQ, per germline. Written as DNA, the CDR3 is TGCGCCAGCAAACCAATAGCGGGAGGGGAGGAGACCCAGTACTTC. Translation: CASKPIAGGEETQYF. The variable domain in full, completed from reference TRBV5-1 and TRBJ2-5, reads KAGVTQTPRYLIKTRGQQVTLSCSPISGHRSVSWYQQTPGQGLQFLFEYFSETQRNKGNFPGRFSGRQFSNSRSEMNVSTLELGDSALYLCASKPIAGGEETQYFGPGTRLLVL.

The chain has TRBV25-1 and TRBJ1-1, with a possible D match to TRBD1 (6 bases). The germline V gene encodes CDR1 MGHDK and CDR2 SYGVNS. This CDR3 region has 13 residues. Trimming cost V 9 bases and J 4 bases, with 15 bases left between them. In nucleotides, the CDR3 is TGTGCCAGTTACAGGGTGAACCCCACTGAAGCTTTCTTT. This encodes CASYRVNPTEAFF.

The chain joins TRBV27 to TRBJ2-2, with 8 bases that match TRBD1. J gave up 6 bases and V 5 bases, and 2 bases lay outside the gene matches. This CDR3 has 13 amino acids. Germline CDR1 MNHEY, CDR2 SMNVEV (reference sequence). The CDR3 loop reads CASSVQGAGELFF. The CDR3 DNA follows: TGTGCCAGCAGTGTACAGGGGGCCGGGGAGCTGTTTTTT.

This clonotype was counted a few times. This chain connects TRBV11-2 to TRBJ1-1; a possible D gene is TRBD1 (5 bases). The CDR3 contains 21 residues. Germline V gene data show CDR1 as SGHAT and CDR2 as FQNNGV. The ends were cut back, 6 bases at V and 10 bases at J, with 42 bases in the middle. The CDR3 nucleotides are TGTGCCAGCAGTTCCCCGACCCCAACCCCCGGTCACTATAGCGAATCAAGGGGAGCTTTCTTT. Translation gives CASSSPTPTPGHYSESRGAFF. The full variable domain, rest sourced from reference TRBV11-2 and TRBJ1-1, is EAGVAQSPRYKIIEKRQSVAFWCNPISGHATLYWYQQILGQGPKLLIQFQNNGVVDDSQLPKDRFSAERLKGVDSTLKIQPAKLEDSAVYLCASSSPTPTPGHYSESRGAFFGQGTRLTVV.